This section outlines one T cell receptor (beta chain) sequence together with its context. What it recognizes is unknown. Germline V gives CDR1 SQVTM, CDR2 ANQGSEA. V was pared by 1 base and J by 1 base, with 5 bases between. The CDR3 is made up of 13 amino acids. These data originate in a study of PD-1 blockade in classical Hodgkin lymphoma. Study-level points and caveats: Newly diagnosed patients reportedly had lower baseline TCR diversity than healthy donors.

All patients experienced relapse after autologous stem cell transplantation, and brentuximab vedotin exposure was variable. TCRdb's copy holds only in-frame clones and misses some; the assay was immunoSEQ multiplex PCR. The sample lists about 94,000 clones; roughly 89% were seen once. The chain recombines TRBV29-1 with TRBJ2-1, with D hard to call. Sample: peripheral blood mononuclear cells (PBMCs), taken before the second cycle of nivolumab. This TCR derives from a human donor with classical Hodgkin lymphoma. The CDR3 loop reads CSVEVWSYNEQFF. The CDR3 DNA follows: TGCAGCGTTGAAGTATGGTCCTACAATGAGCAGTTCTTC.